Listed here are 23 T cell receptor beta chains from one sample, sequenced in a study of cytomegalovirus exposure and HLA in healthy donors (dated by TCRdb to between 2016 and 2019). Library generation was performed with the immunoSEQ multiplex PCR assay. For the multiplex PCR, a mixture combining 60 forward primers for TCR Vbeta segments and 13 reverse primers for TCR Jbeta segments was used. Here the immuneACCESS table is served through TCRdb, limited to in-frame sequences with V and J called. Missing clones are a known gap in these copies; in checked studies unresolved V genes cover under half, and the rest lacks a known reason. A total of about 52,000 clones appear in this sample, roughly 60% of them only once. Of the sample, about an eighth falls within the top ten clones. Input material: PBMCs. The receptors come from a human donor in good health.

The genes are TRBV19 and TRBJ2-7; possible D gene TRBD1, 6 bases. The CDR3 length is 15 residues. CDR1 is LNHDA, CDR2 SQIVND, per germline (reference sequence). With 9 bases removed from V and 0 bases from J, the gap between germline ends came to 18 bases. CDR3 region: CASRPSGTPSYEQYF. DNA for the CDR3: TGTGCCAGCCGCCCGTCCGGGACACCCTCCTACGAGCAGTACTTC.

V usage is TRBV18 and J usage is TRBJ1-1; perhaps TRBD1 as D (5 bases). The CDR3 loop spans 16 amino acids. V lost 0 bases and J lost 4, with 15 bases in between. Germline V gene lookup returns CDR1 KGHSH and CDR2 LQKENI. The CDR3 spells CASSPPGARGSTEAFF. In DNA form, the CDR3 reads TGTGCCAGCTCACCACCTGGGGCGCGGGGGAGCACTGAAGCTTTCTTT.

The rearrangement uses TRBV29-1 and TRBJ2-1, with D possibly matching TRBD2 (6 bases). Looked up from germline, CDR1 is SQVTM and CDR2 is ANQGSEA. The CDR3 has 10 amino acids. The chain's CDR3 is CTAGDNEQFF. In DNA form, the CDR3 reads TGCACAGCGGGCGACAATGAGCAGTTCTTC.

Details on this clone: Other DNA variants within this sample encode the same CDR3. This chain connects TRBV5-1 to TRBJ2-5; 15 bases match TRBD2. After removal of 4 bases from V and 5 bases from J, the junction contained 9 bases not matched to a gene. Germline V gives CDR1 SGHRS, CDR2 YFSETQ. This CDR3 spans 17 amino acids. The CDR3 nucleotides read TGCGCCAGCAGCGCAGGACTAGCGGGGGGGAGGGTCGAGACCCAGTACTTC. Translating gives CASSAGLAGGRVETQYF.

V usage is TRBV10-3 and J usage is TRBJ2-5; D possibly corresponds to TRBD1 (6 bases). The V end was cut by 5 bases, the J end by 1 base, with 8 bases between. Per the germline V gene, CDR1 is ENHRY and CDR2 is SYGVKD. This CDR3 comprises 13 residues. CDR3 in DNA: TGTGCCATCAGTCGACAGGCCCAAGAGACCCAGTACTTC. Translated, it gives CAISRQAQETQYF.

The J gene is TRBJ1-2, the V gene TRBV7-9, with no clear D. Per the germline V gene, CDR1 is SEHNR and CDR2 is FQNEAQ (reference sequence). Between the trimmed V and J ends, which lost 8 bases and 4 bases, there was a span of 11 bases. The CDR3 covers 12 residues. CDR3 in DNA: TGTGCCAGCCACGGGGATGGCTATGGCTACACCTTC. Its protein product is CASHGDGYGYTF.

Comment on this clone: Other DNA sequences in the sample encode the same CDR3. The V call is TRBV6-5, the J call TRBJ2-3; 11 positions agree with TRBD2. The trim removed 2 bases at V and 6 bases at J, leaving 7 bases unmatched. The CDR3 is 16 amino acids. The germline V gene encodes CDR1 MNHEY and CDR2 SVGAGI. CDR3: CASSYQLAGAGDTQYF. As DNA, the CDR3 is TGTGCCAGCAGTTACCAACTAGCGGGGGCCGGGGATACGCAGTATTTT.

This chain joins TRBV29-1 and TRBJ2-7, with a possible D match to TRBD1 (5 bases). Germline V lookup: CDR1 SQVTM, CDR2 ANQGSEA. The CDR3 contains 12 residues. V lost 6 bases, J lost 3 bases, and 12 bases lay in between. The CDR3 sequence: CSVRFQGYEQYF. DNA of the CDR3: TGCAGCGTACGGTTCCAGGGCTACGAGCAGTACTTC.

The chain has TRBV29-1 and TRBJ1-4; TRBD1 matches at 7 bases. Germline assignment: CDR1 SQVTM and CDR2 ANQGSEA. V shed 6 bases, J shed 0 bases, and the junction held 4 bases outside the gene matches. This CDR3 spans 14 amino acids. The CDR3 DNA reads TGCAGCGTAGCCGACAGGGCAACTAATGAAAAACTGTTTTTT. Translating gives CSVADRATNEKLFF.

There are a few counts of this clone. This chain connects TRBV7-9 to TRBJ2-2; D not resolved. CDR1 is SEHNR and CDR2 is FQNEAQ in the germline V gene (reference sequence). The CDR3 spans 16 residues. Trimming left V 2 bases short and J 0 bases short, with 10 bases between. CDR3 loop: CASSLLAHANTGELFF. CDR3 DNA: TGTGCCAGCAGCTTACTTGCGCACGCGAACACCGGGGAGCTGTTTTTT. The full variable domain, its missing parts supplied by reference TRBV7-9 and TRBJ2-2, is DTGVSQNPRHKITKRGQNVTFRCDPISEHNRLYWYRQTLGQGPEFLTYFQNEAQLEKSRLLSDRFSAERPKGSFSTLEIQRTEQGDSAMYLCASSLLAHANTGELFFGEGSRLTVL.

The chain employs TRBV21-1 and TRBJ1-2; TRBD1, the table's D call, was not compared with the DNA. TRBV21-1 has pseudogene status. The length of the CDR3 is 13 residues. CDR3 nucleotides: TGTGCCAGCAGCATGGGTAACCAGGGGCGCTACACCTTC. Translation gives CASSMGNQGRYTF.

A few counts support this clone. This chain links TRBV11-2 with TRBJ2-4; D is undetermined. Germline assignment: CDR1 SGHAT and CDR2 FQNNGV. The CDR3 runs 14 residues. Trimming took 4 bases from V and 0 from J, leaving 7 bases between them. The CDR3 reads CASSSRLAKNIQYF. CDR3 DNA: TGTGCCAGCAGCTCTCGACTAGCCAAAAACATTCAGTACTTC.

J is TRBJ1-2 and V is TRBV6-6; the match to TRBD1 covers 9 bases. Germline V gene lookup returns CDR1 MNHNY and CDR2 SVGAGI (reference sequence). The CDR3 has 15 residues. V dropped 5 bases and J dropped 2; count of bases not matched to a gene: 6. DNA of the CDR3: TGTGCCAGCAGTAACAGGGGGCCGACGAACTATGGCTACACCTTC. This sequence encodes CASSNRGPTNYGYTF.

V is TRBV4-1 and J is TRBJ2-1, with a possible D match to TRBD2 (6 bases). Germline lookup yields CDR1 MGHRA and CDR2 YSYEKL. The CDR3 loop spans 16 amino acids. Trimming shortened V by 2 bases and J by 7 bases, and 18 bases separated the two germline ends. This CDR3 is CASSQPLKGLANEQFF. The CDR3 nucleotides read TGCGCCAGCAGCCAACCGTTAAAGGGACTGGCAAATGAGCAGTTCTTC.

The chain joins TRBV9 to TRBJ1-3, with a possible D match to TRBD1 (5 bases). V was shortened by 2 bases and J by 6 bases, with 12 bases between the two germline ends. Germline V gene data show CDR1 as SGDLS and CDR2 as YYNGEE. The CDR3 totals 14 residues. The chain's CDR3 is CASSVTGGVNTIYF. The CDR3 DNA follows: TGTGCCAGCAGCGTGACGGGAGGGGTAAACACCATATATTTT.

In this sample, this clone turned up a few times. The chain joins TRBV27 to TRBJ2-7, with a tentative D call TRBD2 (5 bases). With 5 bases removed from V and 6 bases from J, the gap between germline ends came to 17 bases. The CDR3 runs 14 residues. The germline V gene has CDR1 MNHEY and CDR2 SMNVEV (reference sequence). The CDR3: CASSPWTGYGEQYF. In nucleotides, the CDR3 is TGTGCCAGCAGTCCTTGGACTGGGTACGGCGAGCAGTACTTC.

This clone came up a few times. The rearrangement joins TRBV5-4 to TRBJ2-5; 8 bases line up with TRBD2. The CDR3 length is 13 residues. Germline-derived CDR1 and CDR2 are SGHNT and YYREEE (reference sequence). With V trimmed by 10 bases and J by 2 bases, 7 bases remained unmatched. CDR3 loop: CALASGGQETQYF. The DNA of the CDR3 is TGTGCCCTGGCATCGGGGGGGCAAGAGACCCAGTACTTC.

This chain joins TRBV5-6 and TRBJ2-2; 9 bases map to TRBD1. V lost 1 base to trimming and J lost 5 bases; unmatched junction nucleotides: 9. Germline loops: CDR1 SGHDT, CDR2 YYEEEE. The length of the CDR3 is 17 residues. Here the CDR3 DNA reads TGTGCCAGCAGCTTGTCTGTAGGGACAGGGTGGACCGGGGAGCTGTTTTTT. Its protein is CASSLSVGTGWTGELFF.

V and J are TRBV7-9 and TRBJ1-1, with a weak D call TRBD1 (6 bases). The germline V gene encodes CDR1 SEHNR and CDR2 FQNEAQ (reference sequence). Trimming cost V 1 base and J 0 bases, with 9 bases left between them. The CDR3 contains 15 residues. CDR3 DNA: TGTGCCAGCAGCTTAGAAGCAGGGGTGAACACTGAAGCTTTCTTT. It specifies CASSLEAGVNTEAFF.

This clone showed up just a few times. V usage is TRBV5-1 and J usage is TRBJ2-5, with D perhaps matching TRBD2 (6 bases). With 4 bases removed from V and 2 bases from J, the gap between germline ends came to 12 bases. The CDR3 covers 14 residues. Per germline, CDR1 SGHRS and CDR2 YFSETQ. This chain's CDR3 is CASSLGGVQETQYF. The CDR3 DNA sequence: TGCGCCAGCAGCCTAGGCGGGGTACAAGAGACCCAGTACTTC.

V gene TRBV5-1 combines with J gene TRBJ2-3; D is perhaps TRBD2 (5 bases). The CDR3 runs to 13 residues. The V end lost 3 bases, the J end lost 4 bases, and 9 bases lay between the germline ends. CDR1 SGHRS and CDR2 YFSETQ come from the germline V gene. The CDR3 reads CASSSKLADTQYF. As DNA, the CDR3 is TGCGCCAGCAGCTCGAAACTAGCAGATACGCAGTATTTT.

This clone has just a few counts. The rearrangement joins TRBV6-5 to TRBJ1-2; D uncertain. V was pared by 0 bases and J by 6 bases, with 8 bases between. The germline gives CDR1 MNHEY, CDR2 SVGAGI. This CDR3 region has 13 residues. The CDR3 DNA reads as TGTGCCAGCAGTTACTCGGAGGCCAATGGCTACACCTTC. Translation: CASSYSEANGYTF.

The V and J genes are TRBV12-5 and TRBJ2-7; maybe TRBD1 (6 bases). CDR1 LGHNT and CDR2 FRNRAP come from the germline V gene. The CDR3 totals 15 residues. Trimming took 1 base from V and 4 from J, leaving 14 bases between them. Here the CDR3 reads CASGLAGAGWYEQYF. The CDR3 DNA reads as TGTGCTAGTGGTTTGGCAGGGGCCGGTTGGTACGAGCAGTACTTC.